This TCR beta chain was observed in a study of Ad26.COV2.S vaccination and SARS-CoV-2 variants. Findings and limits, study-wide: Placebo recipients showed lower spike-specific TCR breadth than vaccinees. From the TCR breadth and depth analyses, total T cell responses may have been underestimated. Substantial response breadth was reportedly seen for spike-specific CD8+ and CD4+ T cells after vaccination.

Germline CDR1 and CDR2: DFQATT and SNEGSKA (reference sequence). Trimming removed 5 bases from V and 0 bases from J, with 13 bases in between. This CDR3 has 14 amino acids. Repertoires were generated with immunoSEQ multiplex PCR, while TCRdb's copy carries only in-frame clones and drops some. Of 180,000 or so clones in the sample, roughly 89% were seen once. A word on this clone: Antigen: not known.

The rearrangement links TRBV20-1 to TRBJ1-2; D unclear. The specimen comprised peripheral blood, sampled after recovery from COVID-19. This clonotype originated in a human donor who had recovered from COVID-19. CDR3 DNA: TGCAGTGCTGGTGGGGAGGGTCCTAACTATGGCTACACCTTC. This translates into CSAGGEGPNYGYTF.